This entry describes one TCR beta chain. The data are from a study of technical replicates of blood from a few donors. Only in-frame clones appear in the TCRdb table, and some are missing; sequencing was by immunoSEQ multiplex PCR. Of under 90,000 clones in the sample, over 90% are singletons; the top ten hold 0.2% to 0.3%. Germline loops: CDR1 LNHDA, CDR2 SQIVND (reference sequence). CDR3 size: 13 residues. The ends lost 5 bases at V and 5 bases at J; junction bases unmatched: 4. The chain carries TRBV19 and TRBJ2-7; 9 positions match TRBD1. Sequencing was done on a sample of T cells isolated from PBMCs. This TCR came from a human donor in good health. CDR3 region: CASSPGQGDEQYF. The CDR3 DNA sequence: TGTGCCAGTAGTCCGGGACAGGGTGACGAGCAGTACTTC. The full variable domain, rest sourced from reference TRBV19 and TRBJ2-7, is DGGITQSPKYLFRKEGQNVTLSCEQNLNHDAMYWYRQDPGQGLRLIYYSQIVNDFQKGDIAEGYSVSREKKESFPLTVTSAQKNPTAFYLCASSPGQGDEQYFGPGTRLTVT.